This TCR beta chain is drawn from a study of CD8 T cells in ankylosing spondylitis. J gave up 7 bases and V 6 bases, and 8 bases lay outside the gene matches. The germline V gene has CDR1 DFQATT and CDR2 SNEGSKA (reference sequence). The CDR3 runs to 13 residues. Study-level findings and limits: The authors reported significant enrichment of disease-linked clones in matched ankylosing spondylitis synovial fluid.

Generation of TCR beta libraries employed quantitative 5'-RACE incorporating molecular barcodes. TCRdb reprocessed the 5' RACE reads via MiXCR and lists one record per CDR3 protein. The repertoire holds under 250,000 distinct CDR3 sequences, with about 30% as singletons. Concerning this clonotype: Antigen specificity is unknown.

This chain connects TRBV20-1 to TRBJ1-5; 8 bases align to TRBD1. Sequenced sample: blood, either unsorted or a sorted T cell fraction (not recorded which). This receptor was obtained from a male donor with ankylosing spondylitis or in good health (not recorded which). The CDR3 DNA sequence: TGCAGTGCCGAGACAGGGGTGGGGCAGCCCCAGCATTTT. It is translated as CSAETGVGQPQHF.